The subject of this entry is one T cell receptor (beta chain). Its antigen is still unknown. Of the isolated RNA, all was reverse transcribed, and so the sequenced material was expressed TCRB transcripts. Repertoires were generated with immunoSEQ multiplex PCR, while TCRdb's copy carries only in-frame clones and drops some. The table lists approximately 150,000 clones, roughly 59% of them singletons. These data belong to a study of beta chain features in type 1 diabetes. Study outcomes and limitations: Naive, central memory and Treg TCRB repertoires seemed to resemble each other more closely in patients than they did in healthy donors. Among patients with Type 1 diabetes, TCRB CDR3s were moderately but significantly shorter in every one of the four CD4+ subsets.

With 0 bases removed from V and 6 bases from J, the gap between germline ends came to 12 bases. Germline CDR1 and CDR2: SGHDN and FVKESK. The length of the CDR3 is 15 residues. The sample was naive CD4+ T cells from blood. The chain links TRBV14 to TRBJ2-1; possible D gene TRBD1, 6 bases. The receptor's source is a man aged 25-45 years with type 1 diabetes. DNA for the CDR3: TGTGCCAGCAGCCAAGAGGCCAGGGGTAGCAATGAGCAGTTCTTC. As protein: CASSQEARGSNEQFF.